These T cell receptor beta chains were read from a single sample in a study of Ad26.COV2.S vaccination and SARS-CoV-2 variants. TCRdb's table, derived via immunoSEQ multiplex PCR, lists solely in-frame clones and lacks some. The sample has around 250,000 clones, roughly 85% seen once. The sample consisted of peripheral blood, taken in a trial of Ad26.COV2.S vaccine versus placebo. Receptor source: a person aged 18-60 years who received the Ad26.COV2.S COVID-19 vaccine or a placebo. Each CDR3 is given with its conserved first and last residue.

j_call,v_call,cdr3_aa
TRBJ2-3,TRBV29-1,CSVVAQGDTQYF
TRBJ1-1,TRBV7-2,CASSLQAVMNTEAFF
TRBJ1-3,TRBV25-1,CASSSRDWSGNTIYF
TRBJ1-2,TRBV19,CASSISGTSRESYTF
TRBJ2-3,TRBV27,CASSRLLANTDTQYF
TRBJ2-1,TRBV19,CASSYGYSNYNEQFF
TRBJ2-3,TRBV6-2/TRBV6-3,CASSQGDTQYF
TRBJ1-3,TRBV30,CASNRDRPGNTIYF
TRBJ2-7,TRBV5-1,CASSPGSAYEQYF
TRBJ1-2,TRBV7-2,CASSLNGGQGGGYTF
TRBJ1-2,TRBV4-1,CASSHQRGGEDYTF
TRBJ1-2,TRBV7-2,CASSFGTLAGYTF
TRBJ1-1,TRBV7-7,CASSLDRNTEAFF
TRBJ2-1,TRBV7-2,CASSLVSGRLPNEQFF
TRBJ1-4,TRBV29-1,CSVERDRGEKLFF
TRBJ1-2,TRBV10-3,CAISESKGRSYGYTF
TRBJ1-1,TRBV7-2,CASSLDGGEGTEAFF
TRBJ2-1,TRBV28,CASGFIAGGYREQFF
TRBJ1-6,TRBV30,CAWIPTGYQWNSPLHF
TRBJ1-4,TRBV29-1,CSVEAGTNEKLFF
TRBJ1-5,TRBV19,CASSPYSNQPQHF
TRBJ1-2,TRBV21-1,CASTNGDRNYGYTF
TRBJ2-1,TRBV27,CASSLTGFSSYNEQFF
TRBJ2-7,TRBV7-3,CASSSNGYEQYF
TRBJ2-1,TRBV6-4,CASSESGGSYNEQFF
TRBJ1-5,TRBV7-3,CASSREALRPNQPQHF
TRBJ2-1,TRBV9,CASSVPPTSNEQFF
TRBJ1-5,TRBV7-9,CASTPGGQPQHF
TRBJ2-5,TRBV3-1/TRBV3-2,CASSQLAGTGGAETQYF
TRBJ1-2,TRBV5-5,CASSSPGDRGRDGYTF
TRBJ2-5,TRBV9,CASSVVVGVQETQYF
TRBJ2-2,TRBV6-2/TRBV6-3,CASSSGLVVGELFF
TRBJ2-1,TRBV27,CASSMRYNEQFF
TRBJ2-6,TRBV4-3,CASSQDGPHWEAKPGANVLTF
TRBJ2-1,TRBV4-3,CASSQFRVGRVLHNEQFF